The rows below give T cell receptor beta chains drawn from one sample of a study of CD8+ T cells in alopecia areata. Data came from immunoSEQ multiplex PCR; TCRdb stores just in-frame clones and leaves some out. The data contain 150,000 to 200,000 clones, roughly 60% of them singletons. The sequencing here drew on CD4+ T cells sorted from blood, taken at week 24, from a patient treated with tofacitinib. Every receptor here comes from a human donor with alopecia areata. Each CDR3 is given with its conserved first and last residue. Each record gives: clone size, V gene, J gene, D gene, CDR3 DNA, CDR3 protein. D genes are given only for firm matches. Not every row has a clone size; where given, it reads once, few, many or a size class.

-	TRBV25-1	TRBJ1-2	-	TGTGCCAGCAGTGAATTAGCGATCGGGGTAGGAGGCTACACCTTC	CASSELAIGVGGYTF
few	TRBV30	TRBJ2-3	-	TGTGCCTGGTCGGCGGGGTCAGATACGCAGTATTTT	CAWSAGSDTQYF
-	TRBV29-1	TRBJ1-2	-	TGCAGCGTTGATGAGGGGGCTAACTATGGCTACACCTTC	CSVDEGANYGYTF
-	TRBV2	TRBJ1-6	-	TGTGCCAGCAGTTACAGTAATTCACCCCTCCACTTT	CASSYSNSPLHF
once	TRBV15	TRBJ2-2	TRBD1	TGTGCCACCTCGGGACAGTTCACCGGGGAGCTGTTTTTT	CATSGQFTGELFF
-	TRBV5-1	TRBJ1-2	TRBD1	TGCGCCAGCAAGGTGGTAGGGGGCGAGAGGAATGGCTACACCTTC	CASKVVGGERNGYTF
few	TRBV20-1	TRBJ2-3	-	TGCAGTGCTAGCTTCACAGATACGCAGTATTTT	CSASFTDTQYF
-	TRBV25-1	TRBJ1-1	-	TGTGCCAGCAGTGAATTGGGGCACACTGAAGCTTTCTTT	CASSELGHTEAFF
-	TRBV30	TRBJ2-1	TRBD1	TGTGCCAGGGGACAGGGAGGGGGGAATGAGCAGTTCTTC	CARGQGGGNEQFF
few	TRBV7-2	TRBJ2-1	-	TGTGCCAGCAGCTACCGGACTGGCGGGAATGAGCAGTTCTTC	CASSYRTGGNEQFF
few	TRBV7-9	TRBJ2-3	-	TGTGCCAGCAGCCCCGCTCTGGGGCGGACAGATACGCAGTATTTT	CASSPALGRTDTQYF
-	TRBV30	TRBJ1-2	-	TGTGCCTGGAGTGTACTAGGAGCCAACTATGGCTACACCTTC	CAWSVLGANYGYTF
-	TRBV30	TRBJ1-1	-	TGTGCCTGGAGTGAAGGGTTTGGGGAAGCTTTCTTT	CAWSEGFGEAFF
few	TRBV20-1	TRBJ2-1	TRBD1	TGCAGTGCGAAGACAGGGAATGAGCAGTTCTTC	CSAKTGNEQFF
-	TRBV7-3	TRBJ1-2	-	TGTGCCAGCAGCTTAGGACAATCCGGTGGCTACACCTTC	CASSLGQSGGYTF
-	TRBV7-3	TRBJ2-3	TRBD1	TGTGCCAGCAGCCGGGACAGCTGGGCGCATACGCAGTATTTT	CASSRDSWAHTQYF
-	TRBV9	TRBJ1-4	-	TGTGCCAGCAGCGCCCGAGGGTTCACAACTAATGAAAAACTGTTTTTT	CASSARGFTTNEKLFF
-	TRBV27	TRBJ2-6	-	TGTGCCAGCAGTTTAGAAGGAGGGGCCAACGTCCTGACTTTC	CASSLEGGANVLTF
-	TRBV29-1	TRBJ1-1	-	TGCAGCGTTGTTAGGGTCATGAACACTGAAGCTTTCTTT	CSVVRVMNTEAFF
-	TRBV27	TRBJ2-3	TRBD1	TGTGCCAGCAGTTTAGGGACAGGCACAGATACGCAGTATTTT	CASSLGTGTDTQYF
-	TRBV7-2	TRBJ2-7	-	TGTGCCAGCAGCTTGACCATGGGGTTATCCTACGAGCAGTACTTC	CASSLTMGLSYEQYF
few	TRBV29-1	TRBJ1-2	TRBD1	TGCAGCGGGGGACAGGGTCTGAACTATGGCTACACCTTC	CSGGQGLNYGYTF
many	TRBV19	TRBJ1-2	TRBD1	TGTGCCAGTAGTCTCCGGGACAGGTTGGAGGGCTACACCTTC	CASSLRDRLEGYTF
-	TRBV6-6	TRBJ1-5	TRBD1	TGTGCCAGCAGTTCAAGTCAGGGGGATTCTCAGCCCCAGCATTTT	CASSSSQGDSQPQHF
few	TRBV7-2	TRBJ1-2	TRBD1	TGTGCCAGCAGCCGGGACAGCCTCTATGGCTACACCTTC	CASSRDSLYGYTF
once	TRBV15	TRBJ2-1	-	TGTGCCACCAGCCTTCGCGGGGGCGGCAGAGATGAGCAGTTCTTC	CATSLRGGGRDEQFF
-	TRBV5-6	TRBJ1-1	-	TGTGCCAGCAGACCGCCGGGTGACACTGAAGCTTTCTTT	CASRPPGDTEAFF
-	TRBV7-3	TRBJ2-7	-	TGTGCCAGCAGCTTAAGTGGGGGTGATCCCTACGAGCAGTACTTC	CASSLSGGDPYEQYF